This T cell receptor beta chain was sequenced for a study of T-cell reconstitution after alpha-beta-depleted transplantation in children. Per the germline V gene, CDR1 is SGHTA and CDR2 is FQGNSA. The CDR3 has 14 residues. V lost 9 bases to trimming and J lost 4 bases, with 16 bases between them. At least ten counts were recorded for this clonotype. The TCRbeta library incorporated unique molecular identifiers. One entry per CDR3 protein results from TCRdb running MiXCR on the PCR reads. The sample contains around 600,000 distinct CDR3 sequences, approximately 15% of which appear only once. The receptor comes from a human donor who donated a stem cell graft to a child with acute myeloid leukemia. The sample consisted of PBMCs from the stem cell graft donor, taken from the stem cell graft. This chain connects TRBV7-2 to TRBJ1-3, with D possibly matching TRBD1 (5 bases). The CDR3 spells CASGVGGSGNTIYF. CDR3 nucleotide sequence: TGTGCCAGTGGGGTGGGGGGGTCAGGAAACACCATATATTTT.